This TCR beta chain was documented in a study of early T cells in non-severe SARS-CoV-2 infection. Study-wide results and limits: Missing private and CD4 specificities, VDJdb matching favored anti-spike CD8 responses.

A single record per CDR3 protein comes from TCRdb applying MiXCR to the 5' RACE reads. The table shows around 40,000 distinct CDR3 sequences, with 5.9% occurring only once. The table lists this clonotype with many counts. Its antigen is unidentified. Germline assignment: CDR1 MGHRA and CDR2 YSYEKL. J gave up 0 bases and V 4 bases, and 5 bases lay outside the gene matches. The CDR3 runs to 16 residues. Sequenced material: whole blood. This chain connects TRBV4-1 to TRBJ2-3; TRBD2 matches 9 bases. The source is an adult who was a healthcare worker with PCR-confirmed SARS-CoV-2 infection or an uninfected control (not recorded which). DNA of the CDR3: TGCGCCAGCAGCCCCCAGCTAGCGGGAAGCACAGATACGCAGTATTTT. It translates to CASSPQLAGSTDTQYF.